This TCR beta chain stems from a study of CXCR3-negative and CXCR3-positive naive CD8 T cells. Each TRB cDNA library was prepared by 5' RACE (with UMI labels). TCRdb re-analyzed the 5' RACE reads; it lists each CDR3 protein once, without DNA. The sample holds tens of thousands of distinct CDR3 sequences. The CDR3 covers 12 residues. Germline values: CDR1 SQVTM, CDR2 ANQGSEA. The J gene is TRBJ1-1, the V gene TRBV29-1. Sequenced: memory CD8+ T cells from blood. This sequence originates from a human donor in good health. Some clones in this sample may be carry-over from other donors' samples. The chain's CDR3 is CSTTTQNTEAFF.